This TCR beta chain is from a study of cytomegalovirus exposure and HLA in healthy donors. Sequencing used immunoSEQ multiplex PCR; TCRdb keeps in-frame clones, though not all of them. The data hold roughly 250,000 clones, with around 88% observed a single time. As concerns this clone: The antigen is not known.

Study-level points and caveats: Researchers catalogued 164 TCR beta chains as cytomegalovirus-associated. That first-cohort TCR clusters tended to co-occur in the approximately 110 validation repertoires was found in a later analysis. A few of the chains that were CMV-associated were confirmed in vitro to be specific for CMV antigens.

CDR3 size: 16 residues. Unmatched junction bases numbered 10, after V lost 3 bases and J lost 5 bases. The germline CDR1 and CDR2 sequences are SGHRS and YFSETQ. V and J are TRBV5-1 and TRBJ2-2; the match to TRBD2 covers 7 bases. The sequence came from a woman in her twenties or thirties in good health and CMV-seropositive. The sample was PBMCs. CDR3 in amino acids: CASSSGGGPRTGELFF. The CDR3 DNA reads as TGCGCCAGCAGCTCGGGGGGAGGGCCGCGGACCGGGGAGCTGTTTTTT. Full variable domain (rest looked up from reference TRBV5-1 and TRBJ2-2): KAGVTQTPRYLIKTRGQQVTLSCSPISGHRSVSWYQQTPGQGLQFLFEYFSETQRNKGNFPGRFSGRQFSNSRSEMNVSTLELGDSALYLCASSSGGGPRTGELFFGEGSRLTVL.